This T cell receptor beta chain comes out of a study of technical replicates of blood from a handful of donors. V lost 5 bases to trimming and J lost 12 bases, with 15 bases between them. Per germline, CDR1 SGHVS and CDR2 FNYEAQ. CDR3 length equals 12 residues. Repertoires were generated with immunoSEQ multiplex PCR, while TCRdb's copy carries only in-frame clones and drops some. The sample yields tens of thousands of clones, 88% seen once. This sequence originates from a human donor in good health. Some clones in this sample may be carry-over from other donors' samples. V usage is TRBV7-6 and J usage is TRBJ2-3; the D gene is possibly TRBD2 (6 bases). The sample comprised PBMCs. CDR3 protein: CASSSPGVSQYF. Here the CDR3 DNA reads TGTGCCAGCAGCAGCCCGGGAGTTAGTCAGTATTTT.